Below, 14 T cell receptor beta chains from the same sample are listed, as sequenced in a study of CD8 T cells in Susac syndrome. When the RNA was reverse transcribed, random hexamers were used with an input of 0.5 to 1 ug. TCRdb itself ran the immunoSEQ multiplex PCR reads through MiXCR, one entry per CDR3 protein. The sample yields under 150,000 distinct CDR3 sequences, 65% to 90% seen once. Sequencing was carried out using CD8+ T cells from PBMCs. The source of these receptors is a human donor with multiple sclerosis.

This clonotype was observed a single time. CDR3 loop: CASRLAPVNTEAFF. In nucleotides, the CDR3 is TGTGCCAGCAGACTTGCCCCTGTGAACACTGAAGCTTTCTTT. The chain employs TRBV19 and TRBJ1-1; D remains unclear. Per germline, CDR1 LNHDA and CDR2 SQIVND (reference sequence). CDR3 size: 14 residues. The V end was cut by 9 bases, the J end by 0 bases, with 14 bases between.

In its sample, this clonotype was seen a few times. The rearrangement joins TRBV6-2 or TRBV6-3 to TRBJ2-1; 7 nucleotides line up with TRBD1. The V gene's germline CDR1 is MNHEY and CDR2 SVGEGT. The CDR3 is made up of 15 amino acids. With 0 bases clipped from V and 2 bases from J, the junction kept 1 base outside the gene matches. The CDR3 DNA reads TGTGCCAGCAGTTACTCTCAGGGGGCCTACAATGAGCAGTTCTTC. It specifies CASSYSQGAYNEQFF.

This sequence joins TRBV30 and TRBJ1-2; D is uncertain. V was trimmed by 5 bases and J by 6 bases, leaving 7 bases between them. Germline V gives CDR1 GTSNPN, CDR2 SVGIG (reference sequence). The CDR3 totals 10 residues. Here the CDR3 DNA reads TGTGCCTGGCTCCGAGATGGCTACACCTTC. Its protein product is CAWLRDGYTF.

This clonotype appeared once. The V gene is TRBV12-5, the J gene TRBJ1-5, with D maybe TRBD1 (6 bases). Per germline, CDR1 LGHNT and CDR2 FRNRAP. The V end was cut by 1 base, the J end by 4 bases, with 14 bases between. CDR3 length equals 16 residues. The CDR3 sequence is CASGLDLDSPNQPQHF. DNA of the CDR3: TGTGCTAGTGGTTTGGACCTGGACAGTCCGAATCAGCCCCAGCATTTT.

This clonotype occurred once. The rearrangement uses TRBV20-1 and TRBJ2-2, with D possibly matching TRBD2 (6 bases). Germline-derived CDR1 and CDR2 are DFQATT and SNEGSKA (reference sequence). CDR3 length: 15 residues. V gave up 3 bases and J gave up 3 bases, with 14 bases separating them. CDR3 nucleotides: TGCAGTGCTAGGGAGGGGATCGGTGACACCGGGGAGCTGTTTTTT. This translates into CSAREGIGDTGELFF.

The chain's CDR3 is CASMGGPGWPQHF. Here the CDR3 DNA reads TGTGCCAGCATGGGGGGGCCAGGATGGCCCCAGCATTTT. The chain couples TRBV2 to TRBJ1-5; TRBD1 might be the D (6 bases). The V gene's germline CDR1 is SNHLY and CDR2 FYNNEI. Trimming took 7 bases from V and 9 from J, leaving 16 bases between them. The CDR3 loop spans 13 amino acids.

This rearrangement joins TRBV19 to TRBJ1-4; D not certain. The CDR3 covers 14 residues. Germline loops: CDR1 LNHDA, CDR2 SQIVND (reference sequence). V was cut by 6 bases and J by 7 bases, with 15 bases left in between. In DNA, the CDR3 is TGTGCCAGTAGGGGCCTGTTGATCGGTGAAAAACTGTTTTTT. Translation gives CASRGLLIGEKLFF.

The V call is TRBV29-1, the J call TRBJ2-2, with D uncertain. CDR3 length equals 14 residues. The V end was cut by 2 bases, the J end by 4 bases, with 11 bases between. Germline values: CDR1 SQVTM, CDR2 ANQGSEA. The DNA of the CDR3 is TGCAGCGTTGAATGGGGTGCTGGCACCGGGGAGCTGTTTTTT. The encoded protein is CSVEWGAGTGELFF.

The V gene is TRBV6-5, the J gene TRBJ2-1; tentative D call: TRBD2 (5 bases). Trimming left V 0 bases short and J 4 bases short, with 16 bases between. The CDR3 has 17 amino acids. Germline CDR1 reads MNHEY; CDR2 reads SVGAGI. The DNA for the CDR3 is TGTGCCAGCAGTTACTCCCTTACTAGTCTTCGGTACAATGAGCAGTTCTTC. It yields the protein CASSYSLTSLRYNEQFF.

This chain's CDR3 is CSARDAQYYGYTF. The CDR3 nucleotides are TGCAGTGCTAGAGATGCACAGTACTATGGCTACACCTTC. The chain recombines TRBV20-1 with TRBJ1-2; D is undetermined. The germline V and J ends were trimmed by 0 bases and 3 bases, with 8 bases remaining between them. The CDR3 loop spans 13 amino acids. Germline CDR1 DFQATT, CDR2 SNEGSKA (reference sequence).

The V gene is TRBV7-9, the J gene TRBJ2-7; 7 positions agree with TRBD1. V lost 3 bases, J lost 6 bases, and 5 bases stayed unmatched. The CDR3 runs 13 residues. CDR1 is SEHNR and CDR2 is FQNEAQ in the germline V gene (reference sequence). The chain's CDR3 is CASSFLTGSEQYV. CDR3 DNA sequence: TGTGCCAGCAGCTTTCTGACAGGGTCCGAGCAGTACGTC.

The chain has TRBV2 and TRBJ1-1, with a tentative D call TRBD1 (6 bases). The CDR3 has 14 amino acids. Germline CDR1 and CDR2: SNHLY and FYNNEI. The germline V and J ends were trimmed by 5 bases and 8 bases, with 18 bases remaining between them. The CDR3 spells CASSNRSTGQEAFF. The CDR3 DNA reads TGTGCCAGCAGTAACCGAAGTACAGGGCAAGAAGCTTTCTTT. The full variable domain, its missing parts supplied by reference TRBV2 and TRBJ1-1, is EPEVTQTPSHQVTQMGQEVILRCVPISNHLYFYWYRQILGQKVEFLVSFYNNEISEKSEIFDDQFSVERPDGSNFTLKIRSTKLEDSAMYFCASSNRSTGQEAFFGQGTRLTVV.

The chain recombines TRBV3-1 with TRBJ1-4; D is undetermined. The CDR3 extends over 13 amino acids. Trimming left V 0 bases short and J 7 bases short, with 6 bases between. Germline loops: CDR1 LGHDT, CDR2 YNNKEL (reference sequence). The CDR3 DNA is TGTGCCAGCAGCCAAGATGGTACTGAAAAACTGTTTTTT. This gives the protein CASSQDGTEKLFF.

This rearrangement joins TRBV7-2 to TRBJ2-1; TRBD2 matches at 10 bases. Per the germline V gene, CDR1 is SGHTA and CDR2 is FQGNSA. J lost 4 bases, V lost 4 bases, and 7 bases had no gene match. The CDR3 runs to 16 residues. CDR3 nucleotide sequence: TGTGCCAGCAGCTCCCTGACTAGCGGGTTTTACAATGAGCAGTTCTTC. It encodes CASSSLTSGFYNEQFF.